This is a list of T cell receptor beta chains from one sample in a study of regulatory T cells in long-lasting Graves disease. TCRdb passed the multiplex PCR reads through MiXCR, listing each CDR3 protein once. In the table there are 240,000 or so distinct CDR3 sequences, roughly a fifth of which are singletons. The specimen was peripheral blood mononuclear cells (PBMCs), collected at new diagnosis, from a patient treated with antithyroid drugs. The source of these receptors is a female donor with Graves disease. Both conserved end residues are part of each CDR3. The D gene is left open where the match is weak. Only some rows state a clone size, as once, few, many or a class for expanded clones.

length,size,D,V,J,DNA,CDR3
16,.,TRBD2,TRBV6-1,TRBJ2-7,TGTGCCAGCAGGGACGGGACTAGCGGGACATCCTACGAGCAGTACTTC,CASRDGTSGTSYEQYF
17,.,TRBD2,TRBV5-1,TRBJ2-2,TGCGCCAGCAGCCGGGCTGCGGGGACTACTGACACCGGGGAGCTGTTTTTT,CASSRAAGTTDTGELFF
14,many,.,TRBV18,TRBJ2-3,TGTGCCAGCTCACCACCGGATTGTTCAGATACGCAGTATTTT,CASSPPDCSDTQYF
15,few,TRBD1,TRBV5-1,TRBJ1-1,TGCGCCAGCAGCTTATCCGGACAGGAGAACACTGAAGCTTTCTTT,CASSLSGQENTEAFF
12,.,.,TRBV20-1,TRBJ1-2,TGCAGTGCTAGAGATCGGTCGGTTGGCTACACCTTC,CSARDRSVGYTF
14,many,.,TRBV6-2/TRBV6-3,TRBJ2-7,TGTGCCAGCAGTTACTCGATTCAGGGGAACGAGCAGTACTTC,CASSYSIQGNEQYF
18,few,.,TRBV9,TRBJ2-3,TGTACCAGCAGCGTAGGCCCCCTTCGTCGGGGGTACACAGATACGCAGTATTTT,CTSSVGPLRRGYTDTQYF
14,many,.,TRBV6-1,TRBJ1-5,TGTGCCAGCTCGATCGCGGCTAGTAATCAGCCCCAGCATTTT,CASSIAASNQPQHF
13,.,.,TRBV9,TRBJ2-3,TGTGCCAGCAGCGTGCGTGAGACAGATACGCAGTATTTT,CASSVRETDTQYF
13,many,.,TRBV15,TRBJ1-6,TGTGCCACCAGCAGAGGGGGGAATTCACCCCTCCACTTT,CATSRGGNSPLHF
12,many,.,TRBV12-3/TRBV12-4,TRBJ2-1,TGTGCCGGAAGACAAGGGAAGAATGAGCAGTTCTTC,CAGRQGKNEQFF
16,many,.,TRBV18,TRBJ2-3,TGTGCCAGCTCACCACCGGGCAGGGGTGGACCAGATACGCAGTATTTT,CASSPPGRGGPDTQYF
18,many,TRBD1,TRBV5-5,TRBJ2-6,TGTGCCAGCAGCTTGGAGGTAGGGGGCCCGGTCAGGGCCAACGTCCTGACTTTC,CASSLEVGGPVRANVLTF
15,many,.,TRBV5-1,TRBJ1-4,TGCGCCAGCACTCACGAGCCGACAGGTGGTGAAAAACTGTTTTTT,CASTHEPTGGEKLFF
15,many,TRBD1,TRBV18,TRBJ2-5,TGTGCCAGCTCACCTCCGGGACAGCCCCAAGAGACCCAGTACTTC,CASSPPGQPQETQYF
16,.,TRBD1,TRBV18,TRBJ1-4,TGTGCCAGCTCACCGACAAATACAGGGGTGAATGAAAAACTGTTTTTT,CASSPTNTGVNEKLFF
16,once,.,TRBV20-1,TRBJ2-4,TGCAGTGCTAGAGATACGGGGGCGGGAGCCAAAAACATTCAGTACTTC,CSARDTGAGAKNIQYF
14,.,.,TRBV7-2,TRBJ1-2,TGTGCCAGCAGCCGACGGGGGACTAACTATGGCTACACCTTC,CASSRRGTNYGYTF
16,.,.,TRBV15,TRBJ1-5,TGTGCCACCAGCCTGGGGGGCCGTCGGGCCCCAGGGCCCCAGCATTTT,CATSLGGRRAPGPQHF
16,.,TRBD2,TRBV7-3,TRBJ2-3,TGTGCCAGCAGCTCTTTAGGGGCCGGGAGGGCAGATACGCAGTATTTT,CASSSLGAGRADTQYF
13,.,.,TRBV28,TRBJ2-7,TGTGCCAGCGGCGACCCCCTGGCGTGGGAGCAGTACTTC,CASGDPLAWEQYF
15,many,TRBD1,TRBV7-2,TRBJ2-2,TGTGCCAGCAGCTTCCGGGACAGCCCCACCGGGGAGCTGTTTTTT,CASSFRDSPTGELFF
14,many,TRBD2,TRBV20-1,TRBJ2-7,TGCAGTGCGAACGGACTAGTCACTTCCTACGAGCAGTACTTC,CSANGLVTSYEQYF
13,many,TRBD1,TRBV20-1,TRBJ2-5,TGCAGTGCGGGTTACAGGGGGCGAGAGACCCAGTACTTC,CSAGYRGRETQYF
15,many,TRBD1,TRBV6-1,TRBJ1-2,TGTGCCAGCAGTGAGTCGACAGGGGCTTCGCAAGGCTACACCTTC,CASSESTGASQGYTF
16,many,.,TRBV20-1,TRBJ2-2,TGCAGTGCTAGAGCTCCGGACAATGCAAACACCGGGGAGCTGTTTTTT,CSARAPDNANTGELFF
15,.,TRBD2,TRBV28,TRBJ2-1,TGTGCCAGCAGACAACTAGCGGGGGGGCCGTATGAGCAGTTCTTC,CASRQLAGGPYEQFF